The 6 T cell receptor beta chains reported below all come from one sample, sequenced in a study of beta chain features in type 1 diabetes. Their antigens remain unidentified. General observations from the study: Type 1 diabetes patients showed a moderate but significant shortening of TCRB CDR3s in all four CD4+ subsets.

The study reverse transcribed the entire isolated RNA, so it sequenced expressed TCRB transcripts. This table comes from immunoSEQ multiplex PCR, and its TCRdb copy is limited to in-frame clones, with some not included. The top ten hold approximately 0.022% of the sample, which has roughly 700,000 clones, roughly 12% seen once. Sequences were obtained from naive CD4+ T cells from blood. Source of these receptors: a man aged 18 to 29 with type 1 diabetes.

In this sample, this clone turned up a few times. This rearrangement joins TRBV29-1 to TRBJ1-1; D is possibly TRBD1 (5 bases). The CDR3 sequence is 12 residues long. Trimming shortened V by 6 bases and J by 4 bases, and 12 bases separated the two germline ends. Germline V lookup: CDR1 SQVTM, CDR2 ANQGSEA. The DNA of the CDR3 is TGCAGCGTCGCGGGGGGGATCACTGAAGCTTTCTTT. Encoded protein: CSVAGGITEAFF.

This clone was seen a handful of times. This chain uses TRBV5-6 with TRBJ2-7; possibly TRBD1 for D (6 bases). The germline gives CDR1 SGHDT, CDR2 YYEEEE. The CDR3 extends over 15 amino acids. Trimming took 2 bases from V and 1 from J, leaving 13 bases between them. The DNA for the CDR3 is TGTGCCAGCAGCTTCGACAGGACCCTATCCTACGAGCAGTACTTC. Translation gives CASSFDRTLSYEQYF.

This clone was seen a handful of times. The chain recombines TRBV19 with TRBJ2-7; 8 nucleotides agree with TRBD1. Germline lookup yields CDR1 LNHDA and CDR2 SQIVND (reference sequence). CDR3 length: 18 residues. V gave up 1 base and J gave up 3 bases; unmatched junction bases: 14. CDR3 residues: CASSIVSNPWDRSYEQYF. The CDR3 coding sequence is TGTGCCAGTAGTATAGTCTCCAATCCATGGGACAGGAGCTACGAGCAGTACTTC.

In its sample, this clone was seen a few times. The genes are TRBV5-1 and TRBJ1-1; TRBD1 aligns across 7 bases. Germline assignment: CDR1 SGHRS and CDR2 YFSETQ. V was clipped by 2 bases and J by 1 base; unmatched bases: 5. The CDR3 spans 15 residues. DNA for the CDR3: TGCGCCAGCAGCTTCGGACAGGCGGAGAACACTGAAGCTTTCTTT. Its translation is CASSFGQAENTEAFF.

This clone was found a few times. The sample holds other DNA sequences that translate to the same CDR3. The rearrangement links TRBV30 to TRBJ2-2; possible D gene TRBD1, 5 bases. The CDR3 sequence is 13 residues long. V lost 0 bases and J 6 bases, leaving 8 bases between the germline ends. Germline CDR1 and CDR2: GTSNPN and SVGIG (reference sequence). The CDR3 sequence: CAWSVQGAGELFF. DNA for the CDR3: TGTGCCTGGAGTGTACAAGGGGCCGGGGAGCTGTTTTTT.

This rearrangement joins TRBV29-1 to TRBJ1-1; no clear D gene. V lost 4 bases, J lost 0 bases, and 15 bases lay in between. CDR1 and CDR2 (germline): SQVTM, ANQGSEA. This CDR3 is built from 15 residues. The CDR3 DNA reads as TGCAGCGTTGTAGGCCCCGGAGGTATGAACACTGAAGCTTTCTTT. Translated, it gives CSVVGPGGMNTEAFF. The whole variable domain, filled in from reference TRBV29-1 and TRBJ1-1, reads SAVISQKPSRDICQRGTSLTIQCQVDSQVTMMFWYRQQPGQSLTLIATANQGSEATYESGFVIDKFPISRPNLTFSTLTVSNMSPEDSSIYLCSVVGPGGMNTEAFFGQGTRLTVV.